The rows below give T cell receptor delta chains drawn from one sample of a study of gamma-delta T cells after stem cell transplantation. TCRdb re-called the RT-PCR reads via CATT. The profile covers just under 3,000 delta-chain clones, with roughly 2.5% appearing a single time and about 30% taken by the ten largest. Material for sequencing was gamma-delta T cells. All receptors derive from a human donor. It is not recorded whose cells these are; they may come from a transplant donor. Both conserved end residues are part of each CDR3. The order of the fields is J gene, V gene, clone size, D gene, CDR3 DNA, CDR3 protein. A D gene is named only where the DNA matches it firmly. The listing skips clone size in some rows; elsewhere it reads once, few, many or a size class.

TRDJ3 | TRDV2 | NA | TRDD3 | TGTGCCTGTGACCCGGTACTGGGGGATAGTACCTGGGACACCCGACAGATGTTTTTC | CACDPVLGDSTWDTRQMFF
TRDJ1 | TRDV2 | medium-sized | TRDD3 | TGTGCCTGTGATCCCGTGGGGGGGATCACCGATAAACTCATCTTT | CACDPVGGITDKLIF
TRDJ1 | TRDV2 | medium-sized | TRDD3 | TGTGCCTGTGACAGGCTGGGGGATACGACAACCGATAAACTCATCTTT | CACDRLGDTTTDKLIF
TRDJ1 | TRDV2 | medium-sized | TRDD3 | TGTGCCTGTGACACCGTTGCTCGGGGGATACAAGGGCGAGATAAACTCATCTTT | CACDTVARGIQGRDKLIF
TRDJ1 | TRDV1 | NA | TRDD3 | TGTGCTCTTGGGATCGATACTGGGGGATCCCAACTGGGATATAAACTCATCTTT | CALGIDTGGSQLGYKLIF
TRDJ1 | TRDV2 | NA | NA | TGTGCCTGTGACACAGTGGGGATCCACACCGATAAACTCATCTTT | CACDTVGIHTDKLIF
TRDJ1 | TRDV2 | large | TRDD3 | TGTGCCTGTGTCCTAGTGGGGGAGACCGATAAACTCATCTTT | CACVLVGETDKLIF
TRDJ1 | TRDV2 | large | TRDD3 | TGTGCCTGTGACACGCTGACTGGGGGATACGAGAACACCGATAAACTCATCTTT | CACDTLTGGYENTDKLIF
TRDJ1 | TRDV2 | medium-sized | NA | TGTGCCTGTGACACTCTCCTTCCCCGGAAAGACACCGATAAACTCATCTTT | CACDTLLPRKDTDKLIF
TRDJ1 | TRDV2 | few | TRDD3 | TGTGCCTGTGACCCGGTACTGGGGGATACGGAGAAACTCATCTTT | CACDPVLGDTEKLIF
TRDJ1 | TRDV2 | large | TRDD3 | TGTGCCTGTGACACCGTAATGGGGGATACGCGGGGCTACACCGATAAACTCATCTTT | CACDTVMGDTRGYTDKLIF